This entry features one TCR beta chain sequence. Its antigen is currently unknown. This entry is derived from a study of siplizumab effects on memory and regulatory T cells. The length of the CDR3 is 14 residues. CDR1 and CDR2 (germline): MNHEY, SVGAGI. Trimming removed 0 bases from V and 4 bases from J, with 9 bases in between. Findings of the study overall: Naive T cells seemed more diverse than memory cells; they also seemed major alloresponse contributors. Only a minority of proliferating CD4+ or CD8+ clones had an assignable naive or memory phenotype, with roughly 75-96% lacking one.

Measured with immunoSEQ multiplex PCR; TCRdb has only the in-frame clones, and not every one. The repertoire includes tens of thousands of clones, 93% of them detected once, and approximately 7.1% sits in the top ten. The receptor comes from a human donor in good health. The J gene is TRBJ1-2, the V gene TRBV6-5; D possibly corresponds to TRBD1 (5 bases). The source material was CD8+ T cells sorted from blood. DNA for the CDR3: TGTGCCAGCAGTTACTCGAGTGGGGGCTATGGCTACACCTTC. It yields the protein CASSYSSGGYGYTF.